This TCR beta chain was found in a study of T cell responses to AZD1222 COVID-19 vaccine. General study results and limits: Along spike, vaccine-associated CD4 TCRs were found throughout, with dominance at 160-218 and 743-854. The donors showed a predominance of white British ancestry and of females, with possible underestimation of clonal diversity. Unmutated variant regions are reportedly the target of nearly half of TCRs that are spike-specific. Recipients of AZD1222 seropositive at baseline numbered only 5 or 6.

TCRdb keeps only in-frame clones here, not all; method: immunoSEQ multiplex PCR. The table lists 110,000 to 150,000 clones, roughly 93% of them singletons. Trimming shortened V by 4 bases and J by 0 bases, and 17 bases separated the two germline ends. CDR1 is SGHNT and CDR2 is YYREEE in the germline V gene (reference sequence). The CDR3 is made up of 18 amino acids. Notes on this clone: Its antigen remains unidentified.

Material: peripheral blood, obtained after recovery from COVID-19. The chain uses TRBV5-4 and TRBJ2-6; the D gene is possibly TRBD1 (5 bases). The receptor was derived from an adult who had recovered from COVID-19. The CDR3 here is CASSPIQVTSSGANVLTF. The CDR3 DNA is TGTGCCAGCAGCCCGATACAGGTCACCTCCTCTGGGGCCAACGTCCTGACTTTC.